This T cell receptor beta chain derives from a study of T cells after yellow fever vaccination. With 7 bases removed from V and 1 base from J, the gap between germline ends came to 19 bases. The CDR3 is made up of 17 amino acids. A 5'RACE template-switching step, the method used to make TCR cDNA, added a universal primer site and UMIs. TCRdb passed the 5' RACE reads through MiXCR, listing each CDR3 protein once. The sample gives some 400,000 distinct CDR3 sequences, 6.2% of which show up once; 15% is in the top ten. The source is a man younger than 45 who received the YFV17D yellow fever vaccine. The input for sequencing was PBMCs, taken 5 days after the yellow fever booster vaccination. The chain joins TRBV12-3 or TRBV12-4 to TRBJ2-2; either TRBD1 or TRBD2 may fit D (5 bases each). The DNA of the CDR3 is TGTGCCAGCAAACGGCTGGGGGTGGGACGGAACACCGGGGAGCTGTTTTTT. Translated, it gives CASKRLGVGRNTGELFF.